These 20 T cell receptor beta chains originate from one sample sequenced in a study of Ad26.COV2.S vaccination and SARS-CoV-2 variants. Repertoires were generated with immunoSEQ multiplex PCR, while TCRdb's copy carries only in-frame clones and drops some. The data contain about 680,000 clones, approximately 88% of them singletons. Treatment in this sample: roughly 20 received Ad26.COV2.S at low or high dose, single or two shots; several received placebo; per-sample allocation not given. At day 63 after the first vaccine or placebo injection, samples were drawn. Sequenced here: peripheral blood, sampled in a trial of Ad26.COV2.S vaccine versus placebo. Every receptor here comes from a person aged 18-65 years who received the Ad26.COV2.S COVID-19 vaccine or a placebo.

The V gene is TRBV29-1, the J gene TRBJ2-7; TRBD1 aligns across 11 bases. The V gene's germline CDR1 is SQVTM and CDR2 ANQGSEA. The junction had 8 bases not matched to a gene; V was cut back by 7 bases and J by 6 bases. The CDR3 has 13 residues. The chain's CDR3 is CSAGTGGNSEQYF. CDR3 bases: TGCAGCGCTGGGACAGGGGGGAACTCCGAGCAGTACTTC.

The chain combines TRBV6-1 with TRBJ2-3; D is ambiguous. Trimming took 3 bases from V and 0 from J, leaving 13 bases between them. Germline V gene data show CDR1 as MNHNS and CDR2 as SASEGT. CDR3 length: 16 amino acids. The CDR3 loop is CASSEVGQPSTDTQYF. CDR3 bases: TGTGCCAGCAGTGAGGTAGGGCAGCCGAGCACAGATACGCAGTATTTT.

The V gene is TRBV29-1, the J gene TRBJ2-7; 13 bases fit TRBD2. This CDR3 is built from 16 residues. Germline lookup yields CDR1 SQVTM and CDR2 ANQGSEA. Trimming took 4 bases from V and 4 from J; bases not matched to a gene: 10. CDR3: CSVVTSGRPLGYEQYF. The CDR3 region has the DNA TGCAGCGTTGTGACTAGCGGGAGGCCTCTGGGGTACGAGCAGTACTTC.

The rearrangement uses TRBV27 and TRBJ1-1; D is uncertain. The V end was cut by 5 bases, the J end by 1 base, with 11 bases between. Germline V CDR1 and CDR2: MNHEY, SMNVEV (reference sequence). There are 14 residues in the CDR3. Here the CDR3 reads CASSTTNRNTEAFF. CDR3 nucleotides: TGTGCCAGCAGTACAACAAACCGGAACACTGAAGCTTTCTTT.

J is TRBJ2-2 and V is TRBV15; D not resolved. Trimming removed 8 bases at V and 3 bases at J, with 10 bases between. Looked up from germline, CDR1 is LNHNV and CDR2 is YYDKDF (reference sequence). This CDR3 comprises 13 residues. CDR3 residues: CATGPDYTGELFF. CDR3 bases: TGTGCCACCGGCCCAGATTACACCGGGGAGCTGTTTTTT.

The V call is TRBV7-9, the J call TRBJ1-1; TRBD1 matches at 12 bases. CDR3 length: 18 amino acids. With 5 bases clipped from V and 5 bases from J, the junction kept 15 bases outside the gene matches. Germline lookup yields CDR1 SEHNR and CDR2 FQNEAQ (reference sequence). The CDR3 nucleotides read TGTGCCAGCAGCAATTCAGGCGGGACAGGGGGCCATGGGACTGAAGCTTTCTTT. It is translated as CASSNSGGTGGHGTEAFF.

The chain recombines TRBV7-9 with TRBJ1-1; no reliable D call. Germline lookup yields CDR1 SEHNR and CDR2 FQNEAQ (reference sequence). This CDR3 region has 11 residues. V gave up 3 bases and J gave up 7 bases, with 6 bases separating them. Here the CDR3 reads CASSLGNEAFF. Here the CDR3 DNA reads TGTGCCAGCAGCTTGGGCAATGAAGCTTTCTTT.

This clone is a singleton in its sample. The chain has TRBV7-8 and TRBJ2-3, with 12 positions matching TRBD2. The V gene's germline CDR1 is SGHVS and CDR2 FQNEAQ. The V gene end was trimmed by 4 bases and the J gene end by 2 bases; junction bases not matched to a gene: 7. The CDR3 length is 17 residues. The CDR3 sequence is CASSSRTSGVLTDTQYF. DNA of the CDR3: TGTGCCAGCAGCTCGAGGACTAGCGGGGTACTCACAGATACGCAGTATTTT.

Remarks on this clone: The same CDR3 also results from other DNA sequences found in this sample. V is TRBV24-1 and J is TRBJ1-5; 7 bases are shared with TRBD1. CDR1 and CDR2 (germline): KGHDR, SFDVKD. There are 14 residues in the CDR3. The V segment lost 3 bases and the J segment 6 bases; nucleotides outside the gene matches: 4. In DNA form, the CDR3 reads TGTGCCACCAGTGATAAGGGGGCGGGTCAGCCCCAGCATTTT. Its translation is CATSDKGAGQPQHF.

This clone was counted once. This rearrangement joins TRBV6-2 or TRBV6-3 to TRBJ2-7, with 14 positions matching TRBD2. The CDR3 spans 16 residues. J was trimmed by 3 bases and V by 5 bases; bases with no gene match: 6. Germline values: CDR1 MNHEY, CDR2 SVGEGT. CDR3 in amino acids: CASSRTGTSGSYEQYF. The CDR3 DNA sequence: TGTGCCAGCAGTCGGACCGGGACTAGCGGGAGCTACGAGCAGTACTTC.

In DNA form, the CDR3 reads TGCAGCGTTCGGGGCGCTAGCGGGAGATGGTACAATGAGCAGTTCTTC. Protein: CSVRGASGRWYNEQFF. The chain couples TRBV29-1 to TRBJ2-1; 10 bases align to TRBD2. CDR3 size: 16 residues. With 5 bases clipped from V and 4 bases from J, the junction kept 11 bases outside the gene matches. Germline loops: CDR1 SQVTM, CDR2 ANQGSEA.

This chain connects TRBV18 to TRBJ2-1, with 12 bases matching TRBD2. CDR3 length: 14 amino acids. Looked up from germline, CDR1 is KGHSH and CDR2 is LQKENI. With V trimmed by 11 bases and J by 5 bases, 7 bases remained unmatched. CDR3 DNA sequence: TGTGCCGCGCGGACTAGCGGGAACGACAATGAGCAGTTCTTC. Protein: CAARTSGNDNEQFF.

The genes are TRBV27 and TRBJ2-7, with 8 bases matching TRBD2. The V segment lost 4 bases and the J segment 0 bases; nucleotides outside the gene matches: 5. The CDR3 contains 15 residues. CDR1 is MNHEY and CDR2 is SMNVEV in the germline V gene (reference sequence). The CDR3 region is CASSSVAGSSYEQYF. The CDR3 DNA sequence: TGTGCCAGCAGTTCTGTAGCGGGGAGCTCCTACGAGCAGTACTTC.

This clone was recorded only once. The chain couples TRBV19 to TRBJ1-1; tentatively, D is TRBD1 (5 bases). Germline V gene sequence: CDR1 LNHDA, CDR2 SQIVND (reference sequence). The CDR3 has 13 amino acids. The V end lost 3 bases, the J end lost 7 bases, and 12 bases lay between the germline ends. The CDR3 sequence: CASSMKKGYEAFF. CDR3 DNA sequence: TGTGCCAGTAGTATGAAGAAGGGGTATGAAGCTTTCTTT.

This chain uses TRBV3-1 (or the pseudogene TRBV3-2) with TRBJ1-2, with D perhaps TRBD1 (6 bases). The CDR3 extends over 14 amino acids. Germline V gene data show CDR1 as LGHDT and CDR2 as YNNKEL (reference sequence). Between the trimmed V and J ends, which lost 3 bases and 14 bases, there was a span of 22 bases. For the CDR3, the DNA is TGTGCCAGCAGCCACGCCACTGGGGGCGCCCTTCGTACCTTC. This codes for CASSHATGGALRTF.

In DNA form, the CDR3 reads TGTGCCAGCAGCCAAGATTGGGCTAGCGGGTTGAGCTCCTACGAGCAGTACTTC. Residues: CASSQDWASGLSSYEQYF. The chain couples TRBV4-2 to TRBJ2-7; 8 bases fit TRBD2. Germline CDR1 and CDR2: LGHNA and YNFKEQ. The CDR3 sequence is 18 residues long. V was pared by 0 bases and J by 0 bases, with 10 bases of the junction left unmatched.

The chain couples TRBV10-3 to TRBJ2-5; perhaps TRBD1 as D (6 bases). Germline V gives CDR1 ENHRY, CDR2 SYGVKD. The CDR3 runs 12 residues. Trimming took off 5 bases at V and 5 bases at J, with 9 bases between the two ends. The CDR3 nucleotides are TGTGCCATCAGTACAGGGTTGGAGACCCAGTACTTC. Amino acid sequence: CAISTGLETQYF.

This chain uses TRBV5-1 with TRBJ1-1, with D possibly being TRBD1 (5 bases). CDR1 SGHRS and CDR2 YFSETQ come from the germline V gene. This CDR3 region has 16 residues. V lost 3 bases and J 1 base, leaving 16 bases between the germline ends. The CDR3 spells CASSSTSGTGNTEAFF. The DNA of the CDR3 is TGCGCCAGCAGCTCGACATCCGGGACGGGGAACACTGAAGCTTTCTTT. The whole variable domain, remainder taken from reference TRBV5-1 and TRBJ1-1, is KAGVTQTPRYLIKTRGQQVTLSCSPISGHRSVSWYQQTPGQGLQFLFEYFSETQRNKGNFPGRFSGRQFSNSRSEMNVSTLELGDSALYLCASSSTSGTGNTEAFFGQGTRLTVV.

V and J are TRBV7-9 and TRBJ1-1; possibly TRBD1 for D (5 bases). From germline, CDR1 is SEHNR and CDR2 FQNEAQ (reference sequence). CDR3 size: 12 residues. V was pared by 8 bases and J by 2 bases, with 9 bases between. The DNA of the CDR3 is TGTGCCAGCGACAGAGCAAACACTGAAGCTTTCTTT. Its translation: CASDRANTEAFF. Complete variable domain (other parts from reference TRBV7-9 and TRBJ1-1): DTGVSQNPRHKITKRGQNVTFRCDPISEHNRLYWYRQTLGQGPEFLTYFQNEAQLEKSRLLSDRFSAERPKGSFSTLEIQRTEQGDSAMYLCASDRANTEAFFGQGTRLTVV.

This clone was found once. The chain recombines TRBV19 with TRBJ1-4; no clear D gene. The length of the CDR3 is 14 residues. CDR1 is LNHDA and CDR2 is SQIVND in the germline V gene (reference sequence). Trimming cost V 3 bases and J 3 bases, with 8 bases left between them. This CDR3 reads CASSMWRANEKLFF. The CDR3 region has the DNA TGTGCCAGTAGTATGTGGAGAGCTAATGAAAAACTGTTTTTT. The full variable domain, in which reference TRBV19 and TRBJ1-4 provide the parts outside the CDR3, is DGGITQSPKYLFRKEGQNVTLSCEQNLNHDAMYWYRQDPGQGLRLIYYSQIVNDFQKGDIAEGYSVSREKKESFPLTVTSAQKNPTAFYLCASSMWRANEKLFFGSGTQLSVL.